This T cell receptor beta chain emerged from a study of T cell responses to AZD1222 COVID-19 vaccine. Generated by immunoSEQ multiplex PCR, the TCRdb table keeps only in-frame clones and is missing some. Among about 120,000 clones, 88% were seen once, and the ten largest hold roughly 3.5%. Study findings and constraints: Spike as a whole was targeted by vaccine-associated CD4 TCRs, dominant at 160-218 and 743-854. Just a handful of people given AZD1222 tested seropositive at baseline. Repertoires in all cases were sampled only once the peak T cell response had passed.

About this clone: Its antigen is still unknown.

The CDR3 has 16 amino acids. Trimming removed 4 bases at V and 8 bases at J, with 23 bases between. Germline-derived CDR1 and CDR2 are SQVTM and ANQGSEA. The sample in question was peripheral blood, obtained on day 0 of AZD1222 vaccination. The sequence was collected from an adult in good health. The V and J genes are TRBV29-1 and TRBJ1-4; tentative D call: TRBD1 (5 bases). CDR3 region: CSVVGGRSPNGEKLFF. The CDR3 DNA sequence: TGCAGCGTTGTTGGGGGACGCAGCCCGAATGGAGAAAAACTGTTTTTT.